This TCR beta chain was sequenced during a study of blood T cells in healthy people across ages. Study-wide background: With template switching, about one barcoded beta molecule was captured per two T cells. Points from the study as a whole: Among T cells, TCR beta diversity per million cells dropped roughly linearly as age rose.

About this clonotype: Its matching antigen is unknown.

CDR3 length: 14 amino acids. Between the trimmed V and J ends, which lost 6 bases and 6 bases, there was a span of 20 bases. The V gene's germline CDR1 is DFQATT and CDR2 SNEGSKA (reference sequence). It was with a sample-barcoded 5' primer and a J-beta primer mix that a second PCR of about 6 to 12 cycles was run. TCRdb re-called the 5' RACE reads through MiXCR, storing one row per CDR3 protein. The table includes about 1.4 million distinct CDR3 sequences, approximately 59% detected once. The sequenced material came from blood. The rearrangement links TRBV20-1 to TRBJ1-1; D may be TRBD1 (5 bases). This TCR was recovered from a man aged 18 to 30 in good health. CDR3: CSAALSPIGAEAFF. The CDR3 nucleotides are TGCAGTGCCGCCTTAAGCCCCATAGGGGCTGAAGCTTTCTTT.